The 24 T cell receptor beta chains in this list originate from one sample, sequenced in a study of blood T cell repertoires in COVID-19. Data came from immunoSEQ multiplex PCR; TCRdb stores just in-frame clones and leaves some out. The sample lists tens of thousands of clones, 87% occurring once. The sample consisted of peripheral blood. Source of these receptors: a man between 60 and 70 years old with acute or convalescent COVID-19.

The chain joins TRBV4-2 to TRBJ1-2, with D possibly being TRBD1 (6 bases). Trimming took 0 bases from V and 2 from J, leaving 13 bases between them. The CDR3 contains 16 residues. Looked up from germline, CDR1 is LGHNA and CDR2 is YNFKEQ. The CDR3 spells CASSQDWGGGNYGYTF. CDR3 coding DNA: TGTGCCAGCAGCCAAGATTGGGGGGGCGGGAACTATGGCTACACCTTC.

V usage is TRBV19 and J usage is TRBJ2-7; 7 bases are shared with TRBD1. The CDR3 is 15 residues long. Trimming cost V 8 bases and J 2 bases; bases outside gene matches: 12. CDR1 is LNHDA, CDR2 SQIVND, per germline (reference sequence). The CDR3 nucleotides are TGTGCCAGTCGGACAGGTCCGAGTTCTGCCTACGAGCAGTACTTC. Its protein product is CASRTGPSSAYEQYF.

The chain recombines TRBV7-2 with TRBJ1-5; D is perhaps TRBD1 (6 bases). The CDR3 runs to 13 residues. Per germline, CDR1 SGHTA and CDR2 FQGNSA. Trimming left V 5 bases short and J 7 bases short, with 12 bases between. The CDR3 is CASSPGVGQPQHF. In nucleotides, the CDR3 is TGTGCCAGCAGCCCAGGGGTGGGCCAGCCCCAGCATTTT.

The rearrangement links TRBV18 to TRBJ1-3; 7 nucleotides align to TRBD1. Unmatched junction bases numbered 8, after V lost 3 bases and J lost 0 bases. CDR3 length: 17 amino acids. Germline loops: CDR1 KGHSH, CDR2 LQKENI. The CDR3 region has the DNA TGTGCCAGCTCACCTGCGACAGGGTTCCCCTCTGGAAACACCATATATTTT. It translates to CASSPATGFPSGNTIYF.

The V gene is TRBV5-8, the J gene TRBJ1-3; perhaps TRBD1 as D (5 bases). Trimming left V 3 bases short and J 1 base short, with 14 bases between. The germline V gene encodes CDR1 SGHTS and CDR2 YDEGEE. The CDR3 has 16 residues. Here the CDR3 DNA reads TGTGCCAGCAGCTCTTCAGGGAACCCTTCTGGAAACACCATATATTTT. Protein: CASSSSGNPSGNTIYF.

The V gene is TRBV18, the J gene TRBJ2-2, with D possibly matching TRBD2 (6 bases). Germline lookup yields CDR1 KGHSH and CDR2 LQKENI. The CDR3 is 15 residues long. V shed 3 bases and J shed 1 base, with 9 bases lying between them. CDR3 nucleotide sequence: TGTGCCAGCTCACCGGGACTTCAGAACACCGGGGAGCTGTTTTTT. It yields the protein CASSPGLQNTGELFF.

The chain links TRBV19 to TRBJ1-1; 7 positions match TRBD1. Trimming took 7 bases from V and 4 from J; bases not matched to a gene: 9. The V gene's germline CDR1 is LNHDA and CDR2 SQIVND (reference sequence). The CDR3 consists of 14 residues. As DNA, the CDR3 is TGTGCCAGTACAGACAGGGCCCCCGGCACTGAAGCTTTCTTT. Translation: CASTDRAPGTEAFF.

Worth noting for this clone: This specimen includes other DNA sequences encoding the same CDR3. The chain carries TRBV12-3 or TRBV12-4 and TRBJ1-2; D unclear. Trimming removed 1 base from V and 7 bases from J, with 7 bases in between. This CDR3 is 12 amino acids long. CDR3 protein: CASSLGRGGYTF. The CDR3, as DNA: TGTGCCAGCAGTTTAGGTCGGGGTGGCTACACCTTC.

This clone is a singleton in its sample. This rearrangement joins TRBV7-6 to TRBJ2-1; 14 positions match TRBD2. Germline CDR1 reads SGHVS; CDR2 reads FNYEAQ. This CDR3 is built from 15 residues. J lost 6 bases, V lost 5 bases, and 3 bases had no gene match. The CDR3 region is CASSKTSGGVNEQFF. In nucleotides, the CDR3 is TGTGCCAGCAGCAAGACTAGCGGGGGGGTCAATGAGCAGTTCTTC.

The CDR3 DNA is TGTGCCACCAGTGCCCCCGGACAGGGGGCTGTCTATGGCTACACCTTC. Protein: CATSAPGQGAVYGYTF. The chain has TRBV24-1 and TRBJ1-2; 11 nucleotides align to TRBD1. V was clipped by 5 bases and J by 4 bases; unmatched bases: 8. Germline CDR1 is KGHDR and CDR2 is SFDVKD. This CDR3 is 16 amino acids long.

This clone was observed once. The chain couples TRBV12-5 to TRBJ2-1, with 11 bases identical to TRBD2. V gave up 1 base and J gave up 5 bases; unmatched junction bases: 10. This CDR3 has 18 amino acids. Germline CDR1 is LGHNT and CDR2 is FRNRAP. DNA of the CDR3: TGTGCTAGTGGTTTGGGGATTACTAGCGGGGGAAACCACAATGAGCAGTTCTTC. This translates into CASGLGITSGGNHNEQFF.

The genes are TRBV29-1 and TRBJ2-1; maybe TRBD1 (5 bases). The V and J ends lost 6 bases and 2 bases respectively, with 17 bases between them. CDR3 length: 15 amino acids. Per germline, CDR1 SQVTM and CDR2 ANQGSEA. CDR3 sequence: CSVGWAGKAYNEQFF. CDR3 nucleotides: TGCAGCGTGGGATGGGCAGGGAAGGCCTACAATGAGCAGTTCTTC.

The rearrangement uses TRBV11-2 and TRBJ1-3; possible D gene TRBD1, 6 bases. Germline CDR1 reads SGHAT; CDR2 reads FQNNGV. V dropped 5 bases and J dropped 0 bases, with 8 bases sitting between them. The CDR3 runs 14 residues. CDR3 sequence: CASSPDSSGNTIYF. Here the CDR3 DNA reads TGTGCCAGCAGCCCGGACAGCTCTGGAAACACCATATATTTT.

V and J are TRBV7-3 and TRBJ2-2; TRBD1 agrees at 9 bases. The V gene end was trimmed by 5 bases and the J gene end by 3 bases; junction bases not matched to a gene: 4. The CDR3 spans 15 residues. Per the germline V gene, CDR1 is SGHTA and CDR2 is FQGTGA. Here the CDR3 DNA reads TGTGCCAGCAGCACCACAGGGGGCGACACCGGGGAGCTGTTTTTT. This gives the protein CASSTTGGDTGELFF. The full variable domain, in which reference TRBV7-3 and TRBJ2-2 provide the parts outside the CDR3, is GAGVSQTPSNKVTEKGKYVELRCDPISGHTALYWYRQSLGQGPEFLIYFQGTGAADDSGLPNDRFFAVRPEGSVSTLKIQRTERGDSAVYLCASSTTGGDTGELFFGEGSRLTVL.

The chain links TRBV5-5 to TRBJ2-1; 8 bases are shared with TRBD1. The ends lost 4 bases at V and 3 bases at J; junction bases unmatched: 12. The CDR3 totals 17 residues. Per the germline V gene, CDR1 is SGHKS and CDR2 is YYEKEE (reference sequence). CDR3 residues: CASSVTPGTGFYNEQFF. The CDR3 DNA sequence: TGTGCCAGCAGCGTGACTCCCGGGACAGGTTTCTACAATGAGCAGTTCTTC.

The rearrangement joins TRBV7-2 to TRBJ1-3; no clear D. In germline, CDR1 is SGHTA, CDR2 FQGNSA. The CDR3 is 16 amino acids. The V end was cut by 1 base, the J end by 5 bases, with 15 bases between. The CDR3 DNA is TGTGCCAGCAGCTTAGGTAGAGGCGCCGAGAGAAACACCATATATTTT. Amino acids: CASSLGRGAERNTIYF.

This clone is a singleton in its sample. The genes are TRBV5-4 and TRBJ2-5, with 10 bases that match TRBD2. V gave up 4 bases and J gave up 5 bases; unmatched junction bases: 11. Germline V gene sequence: CDR1 SGHNT, CDR2 YYREEE (reference sequence). The CDR3 is 16 residues long. CDR3 region: CASSSERGGRRETQYF. In DNA, the CDR3 is TGTGCCAGCAGCAGCGAGCGGGGGGGCCGGAGGGAGACCCAGTACTTC.

This clone showed up just a few times. Other DNA sequences in this specimen translate into the identical CDR3. The genes are TRBV18 and TRBJ2-7, with 8 bases that match TRBD2. Germline lookup yields CDR1 KGHSH and CDR2 LQKENI. Trimming at V came to 3 bases and at J to 2 bases, leaving 3 bases not matched to a gene. There are 14 residues in the CDR3. The CDR3 nucleotides read TGTGCCAGCTCACCGAGCGGGAGAACCTACGAGCAGTACTTC. Protein product: CASSPSGRTYEQYF.

The V and J genes are TRBV7-8 and TRBJ2-5; 7 nucleotides agree with TRBD1. CDR1 SGHVS and CDR2 FQNEAQ come from the germline V gene. This CDR3 comprises 14 residues. V lost 6 bases and J lost 1; bases outside the gene matches: 5. CDR3 amino acids: CASSSRQGQETQYF. The CDR3 region has the DNA TGTGCCAGCAGTTCCAGACAGGGCCAAGAGACCCAGTACTTC.

Concerning this clone: This sample includes further DNA sequences coding for the same CDR3. The chain links TRBV14 to TRBJ1-2; 7 bases are shared with TRBD1. Germline V CDR1 and CDR2: SGHDN, FVKESK. The CDR3 runs to 14 residues. The trim removed 2 bases at V and 4 bases at J, leaving 4 bases unmatched. The CDR3 DNA is TGTGCCAGCAGCCAATCCAGGGACAGCTATGGCTACACCTTC. As protein: CASSQSRDSYGYTF.

The chain links TRBV7-2 to TRBJ1-1; tentatively, D is TRBD1 (6 bases). Germline loops: CDR1 SGHTA, CDR2 FQGNSA. This CDR3 region has 14 residues. V was clipped by 3 bases and J by 7 bases, with 15 bases between them. CDR3 DNA sequence: TGTGCCAGCAGCTTGCAGGGGAATTTGGATGAAGCTTTCTTT. Translation gives CASSLQGNLDEAFF.

V and J are TRBV11-3 and TRBJ2-5; tentative D call: TRBD2 (5 bases). Trimming left V 2 bases short and J 5 bases short, with 9 bases between. Germline assignment: CDR1 SGHNT and CDR2 YENEEA. The CDR3 runs to 13 residues. The CDR3 spells CASSLSDWETQYF. CDR3 bases: TGTGCCAGCAGCTTATCGGACTGGGAGACCCAGTACTTC.

The chain carries TRBV20-1 and TRBJ2-5; TRBD2 matches at 10 bases. Germline V gene lookup returns CDR1 DFQATT and CDR2 SNEGSKA (reference sequence). The length of the CDR3 is 15 residues. With V trimmed by 3 bases and J by 1 base, 5 bases remained unmatched. CDR3 sequence: CSASRLAGAQETQYF. CDR3 DNA: TGCAGTGCTAGTCGGCTAGCGGGGGCCCAAGAGACCCAGTACTTC.

The chain links TRBV9 to TRBJ1-4, with D perhaps TRBD1 (6 bases). From germline, CDR1 is SGDLS and CDR2 YYNGEE. The CDR3 length is 15 residues. Between the trimmed V and J ends, which lost 4 bases and 8 bases, there was a span of 18 bases. CDR3 residues: CASSLSTGLREKLFF. As DNA, the CDR3 is TGTGCCAGCAGCCTCTCGACAGGTCTAAGGGAAAAACTGTTTTTT.